This is a list of T cell receptor beta chains from one sample in a study of T cells in Graves' hyperthyroidism and ophthalmopathy. One entry per CDR3 protein, called by TCRdb with MiXCR from the multiplex PCR reads. The sample includes approximately 400,000 distinct CDR3 sequences, approximately 14% of them seen just once. Input material: blood. The source is a woman aged 18-29 years with Graves' hyperthyroidism. Both conserved end residues are part of each CDR3. D genes are given only for firm matches. Size is omitted from some rows. Given values are once, few, many or a class for expanded clones.

TRBJ2-3	.	many	TRBV28	CASSPGVEDTQYF	TGTGCCAGCAGTCCAGGGGTGGAAGATACGCAGTATTTT
TRBJ1-1	.	many	TRBV28	CASSFFRGDTEAFF	TGTGCCAGCAGTTTTTTTCGAGGGGACACTGAAGCTTTCTTT
TRBJ2-1	TRBD2	few	TRBV2	CASSSPGRALREQFF	TGTGCCAGCAGTTCACCCGGGAGGGCATTACGTGAGCAGTTCTTC
TRBJ1-5	TRBD1	.	TRBV3-1	CASSQGTGGPYSNQPQHF	TGTGCCAGCAGCCAAGGGACAGGGGGCCCCTATAGCAATCAGCCCCAGCATTTT
TRBJ1-3	.	.	TRBV2	CASSESRLISGNTIYF	TGTGCCAGCAGTGAGAGTCGACTGATCTCTGGAAACACCATATATTTT
TRBJ2-7	.	many	TRBV5-1	CASSLEASAAYEQYF	TGCGCCAGCAGCTTGGAAGCTAGCGCTGCCTACGAGCAGTACTTC
TRBJ2-7	.	.	TRBV29-1	CSVRGVEQYF	TGCAGCGTGAGGGGGGTCGAGCAGTACTTC
TRBJ2-1	TRBD2	many	TRBV20-1	CSAAFLADSYNEQFF	TGCAGTGCTGCATTCCTAGCGGACTCCTACAATGAGCAGTTCTTC
TRBJ1-2	TRBD1	.	TRBV12-3/TRBV12-4	CASSPRTGSIYGYTF	TGTGCCAGCAGTCCCCGGACAGGATCAATCTATGGCTACACCTTC
TRBJ2-7	TRBD1	many	TRBV10-3	CASSSDRDRVLANYEQYF	TGTGCCAGCAGTTCCGACCGGGACAGGGTTTTGGCGAACTACGAGCAGTACTTC
TRBJ2-3	TRBD2	many	TRBV3-1	CASSNRDYNTDTQYF	TGTGCCAGCAGCAACCGGGACTACAACACAGATACGCAGTATTTT
TRBJ2-1	TRBD1	many	TRBV20-1	CSARASGQHSYNEQFF	TGCAGTGCTAGAGCCTCGGGACAGCACTCCTACAATGAGCAGTTCTTC
TRBJ2-3	.	few	TRBV20-1	CSARRDPTDTQYF	TGCAGTGCTCGCCGGGACCCCACAGATACGCAGTATTTT
TRBJ1-2	.	many	TRBV2	CASSEALLPGPSNYGYTF	TGTGCCAGCAGTGAAGCCCTGTTGCCGGGACCTTCAAACTATGGCTACACCTTC
TRBJ1-5	.	many	TRBV12-3/TRBV12-4	CASRKMGGDNQPQHF	TGTGCCAGCAGAAAAATGGGGGGCGACAATCAGCCCCAGCATTTT
TRBJ1-1	.	few	TRBV27	CASSLDGPNTEALF	TGTGCCAGCAGTTTAGATGGGCCTAACACTGAAGCTCTCTTT
TRBJ2-7	TRBD2	few	TRBV7-8	CASSPSSGGSGEQYF	TGTGCCAGCAGCCCCTCCAGCGGGGGTTCCGGAGAGCAGTACTTC
TRBJ1-5	.	few	TRBV29-1	CSVQNGNQPQHF	TGCAGCGTTCAGAATGGCAATCAGCCCCAGCATTTT
TRBJ2-1	TRBD1	many	TRBV5-1	CASGGGTGAHNEQFF	TGCGCCAGCGGTGGGGGGACAGGGGCTCACAATGAGCAGTTCTTC
TRBJ2-5	.	many	TRBV20-1	CSASQISQYF	TGCAGTGCTTCTCAGATCTCCCAGTACTTC
TRBJ2-3	TRBD2	.	TRBV20-1	CSATPSGLGDTQYF	TGCAGTGCTACACCTAGCGGGCTGGGTGATACGCAGTATTTT
TRBJ1-5	.	many	TRBV13	CASSRTQGGGGNQPQHF	TGTGCCAGCAGCAGAACCCAGGGAGGGGGGGGCAATCAGCCCCAGCATTTT
TRBJ1-1	.	.	TRBV29-1	CSVTGTNTEAFF	TGCAGCGTCACAGGGACTAACACTGAAGCTTTCTTT
TRBJ2-7	TRBD1	many	TRBV12-3/TRBV12-4	CASSSYTIRDRDHEQYF	TGTGCCAGCAGTTCCTACACCATCCGGGACAGGGACCACGAGCAGTACTTC
TRBJ2-7	TRBD2	.	TRBV28	CASSGGHEQYF	TGTGCCAGCTCGGGGGGACACGAGCAGTACTTC
TRBJ1-1	.	few	TRBV6-5	CASSYQGQGGTEAFF	TGTGCCAGCAGTTACCAAGGACAAGGGGGGACTGAAGCTTTCTTT
TRBJ2-3	.	.	TRBV13	CASSPGVRANTQYF	TGTGCCAGCAGCCCAGGGGTCCGTGCAAATACGCAGTATTTT
TRBJ2-1	.	many	TRBV3-1	CASSQGYDSRYNEQFF	TGTGCCAGCAGCCAAGGTTACGACAGCCGGTACAATGAGCAGTTCTTC
TRBJ2-1	TRBD2	many	TRBV20-1	CSARDPGLAGGPRQFF	TGCAGTGCTAGAGATCCCGGACTAGCGGGAGGGCCACGGCAGTTCTTC
TRBJ2-7	.	many	TRBV3-2	CASSQIGERGGISAYEQYF	TGTGCCAGCAGCCAAATCGGCGAGCGGGGGGGCATAAGCGCCTACGAGCAGTACTTC
TRBJ1-5	.	many	TRBV15	CATSRDRGGGNQPQHF	TGTGCCACCAGCAGAGATAGGGGGGGAGGCAATCAGCCCCAGCATTTT
TRBJ2-2	.	many	TRBV3-1	CASRNTGFGTGELFF	TGTGCCAGCAGGAATACAGGGTTCGGCACCGGGGAGCTGTTTTTT
TRBJ2-7	.	.	TRBV7-9	CASSLEAERGEQYF	TGTGCCAGCAGCTTAGAAGCGGAACGAGGCGAGCAGTACTTC
TRBJ1-3	.	.	TRBV20-1	CSARDSSLVQRVSGNTIYF	TGCAGTGCTAGAGATTCGTCTCTTGTACAGAGAGTTTCTGGAAACACCATATATTTT
TRBJ1-5	.	.	TRBV6-9	CASSSHRQGGNQPQHF	TGTGCCAGCAGTTCCCATAGGCAGGGTGGAAATCAGCCCCAGCATTTT
TRBJ2-1	TRBD2	many	TRBV6-2/TRBV6-3	CASSGSSGGINEQFF	TGTGCCAGCAGTGGCTCTAGCGGGGGCATCAATGAGCAGTTCTTC
TRBJ2-3	.	.	TRBV5-1	CASSLAADPDTQYF	TGCGCCAGCAGCTTGGCCGCAGACCCAGATACGCAGTATTTT
TRBJ2-2	.	.	TRBV24-1	CATSDPGQTYTGELFF	TGTGCCACCAGTGATCCGGGGCAGACTTACACCGGGGAGCTGTTTTTT
TRBJ2-1	TRBD1	few	TRBV28	CASSLPDRGHDEQFF	TGTGCCAGCAGTTTACCTGACAGGGGGCACGATGAGCAGTTCTTC
TRBJ2-5	TRBD2	many	TRBV6-2/TRBV6-3	CASSTYSGRTQETQYF	TGTGCCAGCAGTACCTATAGCGGGAGGACCCAAGAGACCCAGTACTTC
TRBJ1-1	TRBD1	.	TRBV6-1	CASSEETGDEAFF	TGTGCCAGCAGTGAAGAGACAGGGGATGAAGCTTTCTTT
TRBJ1-4	.	few	TRBV28	CASRERGRKLFF	TGTGCCAGCAGAGAAAGAGGACGGAAACTGTTTTTT
TRBJ1-5	TRBD1	many	TRBV20-1	CSAVDRSNQPQHF	TGCAGTGCTGTGGACAGGTCGAATCAGCCCCAGCATTTT
TRBJ1-1	.	many	TRBV5-1	CASSLGAGGRVTEAFF	TGCGCCAGCAGCTTGGGAGCGGGGGGGAGGGTCACTGAAGCTTTCTTT
TRBJ2-2	.	.	TRBV11-2	CASSPTQGRGTGELFF	TGTGCCAGCAGCCCAACACAGGGGAGGGGCACCGGGGAGCTGTTTTTT
TRBJ1-1	.	.	TRBV20-1	CSARDLVRVRTEAFF	TGCAGTGCTAGAGATCTAGTCCGGGTTCGTACTGAAGCTTTCTTT
TRBJ2-7	TRBD1	many	TRBV7-3	CASSSGTGVKQYF	TGTGCCAGCAGCTCCGGGACAGGGGTGAAGCAGTACTTC
TRBJ2-3	TRBD2	.	TRBV28	CASTLTSGRGGTDTQYF	TGTGCCAGCACCTTGACTAGCGGGAGGGGCGGCACAGATACGCAGTATTTT
TRBJ1-5	.	.	TRBV20-1	CSAREGPPGRNQPQHF	TGCAGTGCTAGAGAAGGTCCGCCGGGGCGAAATCAGCCCCAGCATTTT
TRBJ2-5	.	few	TRBV12-3/TRBV12-4	CASAKGETQYF	TGTGCCAGCGCTAAGGGGGAGACCCAGTACTTC
TRBJ1-1	.	.	TRBV18	CASSLGAGMDTEAFF	TGTGCCAGCTCCCTCGGGGCGGGTATGGACACTGAAGCTTTCTTT
TRBJ2-2	.	.	TRBV6-6	CASSYSLSRAAGELFF	TGTGCCAGCAGTTACTCGCTCTCCCGAGCTGCCGGGGAGCTGTTTTTT
TRBJ2-3	TRBD1	.	TRBV7-9	CASSWVPGQGGADTQYF	TGTGCCAGCAGCTGGGTTCCGGGACAGGGGGGCGCAGATACGCAGTATTTT
TRBJ2-7	TRBD2	.	TRBV5-1	CASRLAGGTYEQYF	TGCGCCAGTCGACTAGCGGGGGGGACTTACGAGCAGTACTTC
TRBJ2-3	TRBD2	many	TRBV20-1	CSASSTSGGAWDTQYF	TGCAGTGCTAGTTCCACTAGCGGGGGGGCCTGGGATACGCAGTATTTT
TRBJ2-3	.	many	TRBV18	CASSPTRVLTDTQYF	TGTGCCAGCTCACCTACGCGGGTACTCACAGATACGCAGTATTTT
TRBJ1-1	.	once	TRBV2	CASSEAPGRSEAFF	TGTGCCAGCAGTGAAGCGCCGGGGCGGAGTGAAGCTTTCTTT
TRBJ2-7	TRBD1	.	TRBV28	CASSTPDRGDYEQYF	TGTGCCAGCAGTACCCCTGACAGGGGGGACTACGAGCAGTACTTC
TRBJ2-7	TRBD1	many	TRBV28	CASSPPGTGTYEQYF	TGTGCCAGCAGTCCCCCCGGGACAGGAACCTACGAGCAGTACTTC
TRBJ1-1	.	.	TRBV6-5	CASSYSEAEAFF	TGTGCCAGCAGTTACTCTGAAGCTGAAGCTTTCTTT